What follows are 3 T cell receptor beta chains derived from one specimen sequenced in a study of T cell responses to AZD1222 COVID-19 vaccine. Clones were read by immunoSEQ multiplex PCR, and TCRdb kept only the in-frame ones, dropping some. The profile shows about 130,000 clones, approximately 92% of them singletons. The sample consisted of peripheral blood, taken 28 days after the second AZD1222 dose. The receptors originated from an adult who received the AZD1222 COVID-19 vaccine.

The rearrangement uses TRBV6-5 and TRBJ2-5; D not resolved. Between the trimmed V and J ends, which lost 3 bases and 5 bases, there was a span of 13 bases. Germline lookup yields CDR1 MNHEY and CDR2 SVGAGI. This CDR3 has 14 residues. CDR3 loop: CASSYFPDKETQYF. The CDR3 nucleotides read TGTGCCAGCAGTTATTTTCCTGACAAGGAGACCCAGTACTTC.

This sequence joins TRBV18 and TRBJ1-5, with D maybe TRBD1 (6 bases). Germline V lookup: CDR1 KGHSH, CDR2 LQKENI. This CDR3 is 14 amino acids long. V lost 6 bases and J lost 0, with 9 bases in between. CDR3 sequence (DNA): TGTGCCAGCTCCCGGGACAATAGCAATCAGCCCCAGCATTTT. Translating gives CASSRDNSNQPQHF.

The chain has TRBV13 and TRBJ2-7, with 9 bases fitting TRBD1. V was clipped by 0 bases and J by 6 bases; unmatched bases: 6. Per germline, CDR1 PRHDT and CDR2 FYEKMQ (reference sequence). The CDR3 loop spans 15 amino acids. This CDR3 reads CASSLGGTGNLEQYF. CDR3 in DNA: TGTGCCAGCAGCTTAGGGGGGACAGGGAATCTCGAGCAGTACTTC.